The subject of this entry is one T cell receptor beta chain. V lost 2 bases and J lost 0, with 9 bases in between. Germline values: CDR1 SGHRS, CDR2 YFSETQ. This CDR3 comprises 16 residues. The data were taken from a study of blood T cell repertoires in COVID-19. Study in general: The study drew acute and convalescent COVID-19 samples from the United States, Italy and Spain. T cells, B-cell-depleted T cells, or PBMCs provided the cDNA or gDNA that served as material.

Original methodology: The authors estimated nucleated cell counts from reference gene primer amplification. Measured with immunoSEQ multiplex PCR; TCRdb has only the in-frame clones, and not every one. That table furnishes V, J and clone size, whereas the DNA furnished D and trimming. Among some 65,000 clones listed, about 85% were seen once. The chain links TRBV5-1 to TRBJ2-6; tentative D call: TRBD1 (6 bases). The receptor was derived from an elderly man with acute or convalescent COVID-19. Sequenced material: peripheral blood. This CDR3 reads CASSFLRGSGANVLTF. CDR3 nucleotides: TGCGCCAGCAGCTTCCTCAGGGGCTCTGGGGCCAACGTCCTGACTTTC.